The present T cell receptor (beta chain) was sequenced within a study of blood T cell repertoires in COVID-19. There are 13 residues in the CDR3. V was shortened by 5 bases and J by 6 bases, with 14 bases between the two germline ends. The germline V gene has CDR1 LGHDT and CDR2 YNNKEL (reference sequence). Measured with immunoSEQ multiplex PCR; TCRdb has only the in-frame clones, and not every one. Of some 150,000 clones in the sample, 80% to 90% are singletons; the top ten hold around 15%. The sequence came from a woman in her thirties or forties with acute or convalescent COVID-19. The chain joins TRBV3-1 (or the pseudogene TRBV3-2) to TRBJ2-7, with a possible D match to TRBD2 (6 bases). The source material was peripheral blood. DNA of the CDR3: TGTGCCAGCAGCTGGAGCAGGGACTCCGAGCAGTACTTC. Protein sequence: CASSWSRDSEQYF.